This T cell receptor beta chain is from a study of human T cells and chemical hapten exposure. Study results and caveats: A positive correlation with patch test score was found for PT1 expanded TCR counts.

TCRdb analysed the RACE reads with MiXCR anew, one entry per CDR3 protein. The sample records more than 75,000 distinct CDR3 sequences, over 7.5% being singletons. This clonotype was recorded at least ten times. The target antigen is unknown. This sample's time point: patch test 2, 6 weeks after DPC sensitization. The treatment is: therapeutic diphenylcyclopropenone sensitization with weekly scalp DPC. The sample here was whole blood, taken in connection with sensitization to the hapten diphenylcyclopropenone (DPC). This TCR came from a woman between 40 and 55 years old with alopecia areata. Some clones in this sample may be carry-over from other donors' samples.

The DNA of the CDR3 is TGTGCCAGCACCGTACCGGGTCAGACCTACGAGCAGTACTTC. Translation: CASTVPGQTYEQYF. The chain uses TRBV28 and TRBJ2-7; D gene unclear. The CDR3 runs to 14 residues. V was cut by 7 bases and J by 2 bases, with 15 bases left in between. The germline gives CDR1 MDHEN, CDR2 SYDVKM.